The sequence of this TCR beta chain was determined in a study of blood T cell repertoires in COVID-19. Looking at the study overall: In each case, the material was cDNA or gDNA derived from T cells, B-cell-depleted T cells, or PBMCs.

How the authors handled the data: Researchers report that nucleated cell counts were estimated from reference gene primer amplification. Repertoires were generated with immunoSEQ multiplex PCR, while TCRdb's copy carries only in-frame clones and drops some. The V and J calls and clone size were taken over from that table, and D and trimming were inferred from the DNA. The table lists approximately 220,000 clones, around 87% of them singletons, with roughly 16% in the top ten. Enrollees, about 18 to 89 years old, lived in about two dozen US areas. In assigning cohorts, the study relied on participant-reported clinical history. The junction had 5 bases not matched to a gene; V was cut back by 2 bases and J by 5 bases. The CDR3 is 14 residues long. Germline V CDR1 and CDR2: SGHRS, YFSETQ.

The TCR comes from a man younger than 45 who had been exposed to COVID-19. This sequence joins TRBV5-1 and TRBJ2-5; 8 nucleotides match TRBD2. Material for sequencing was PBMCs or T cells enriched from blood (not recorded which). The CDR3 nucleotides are TGCGCCAGCAGCTTACGGGAGGGCCGGGAGACCCAGTACTTC. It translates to CASSLREGRETQYF.